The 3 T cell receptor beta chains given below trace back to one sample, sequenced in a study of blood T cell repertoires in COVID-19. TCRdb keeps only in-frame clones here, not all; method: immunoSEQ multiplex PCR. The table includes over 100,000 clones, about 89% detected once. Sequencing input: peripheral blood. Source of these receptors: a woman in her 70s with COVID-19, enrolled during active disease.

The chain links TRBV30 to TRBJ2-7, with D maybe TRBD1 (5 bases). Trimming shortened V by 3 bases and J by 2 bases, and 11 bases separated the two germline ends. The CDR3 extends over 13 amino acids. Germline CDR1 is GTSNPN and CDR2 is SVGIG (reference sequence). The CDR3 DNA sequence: TGTGCCTGGAGCAGACAGAACCCCTACGAGCAGTACTTC. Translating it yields CAWSRQNPYEQYF.

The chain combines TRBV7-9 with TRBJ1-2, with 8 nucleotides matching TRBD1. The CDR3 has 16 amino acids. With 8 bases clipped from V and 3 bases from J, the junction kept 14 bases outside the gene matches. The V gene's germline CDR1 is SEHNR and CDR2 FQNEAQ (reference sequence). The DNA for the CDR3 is TGTGCCAGCGTATACTCGCCCACAGGGGGGGACTATGGCTACACCTTC. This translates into CASVYSPTGGDYGYTF.

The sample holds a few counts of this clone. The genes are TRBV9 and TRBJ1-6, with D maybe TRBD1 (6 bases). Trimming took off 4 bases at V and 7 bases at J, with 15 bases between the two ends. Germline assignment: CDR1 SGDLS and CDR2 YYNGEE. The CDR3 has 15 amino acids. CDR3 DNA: TGTGCCAGCAGCCATACTCCGGGACACAATTCACCCCTCCACTTT. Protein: CASSHTPGHNSPLHF.